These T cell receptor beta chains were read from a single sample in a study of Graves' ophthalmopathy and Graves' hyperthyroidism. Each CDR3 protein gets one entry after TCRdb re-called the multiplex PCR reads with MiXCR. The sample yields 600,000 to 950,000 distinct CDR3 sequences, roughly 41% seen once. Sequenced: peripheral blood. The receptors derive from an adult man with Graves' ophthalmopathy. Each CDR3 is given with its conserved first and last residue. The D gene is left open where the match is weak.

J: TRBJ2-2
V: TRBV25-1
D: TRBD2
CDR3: CASSFLRTSGGAGELFF

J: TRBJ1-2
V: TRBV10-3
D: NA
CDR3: CATAGSDGYTF

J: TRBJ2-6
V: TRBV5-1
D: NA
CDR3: CAWSSGQAGANVLTF

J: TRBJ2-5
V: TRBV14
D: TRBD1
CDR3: CASSHRDRVQETQYF

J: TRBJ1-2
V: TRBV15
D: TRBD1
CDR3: CATSGSRDRSYGYTF

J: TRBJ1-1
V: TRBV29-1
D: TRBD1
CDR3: CSVTGGGTEAFF

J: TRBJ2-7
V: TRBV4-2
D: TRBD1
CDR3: CASSQDRRQGDYEQYF

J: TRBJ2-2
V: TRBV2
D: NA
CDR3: CASSDSRQHTGELFF

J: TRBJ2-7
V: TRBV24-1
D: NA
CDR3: CATSYGEGKSYEQYF

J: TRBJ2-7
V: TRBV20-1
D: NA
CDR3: CSARDGHEQYF

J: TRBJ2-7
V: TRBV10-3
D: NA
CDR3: CAISESARSSYEQYF

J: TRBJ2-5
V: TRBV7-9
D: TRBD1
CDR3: CASSPFRDRKETQYF

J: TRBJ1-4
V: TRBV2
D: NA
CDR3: CASSEATRGKLFF

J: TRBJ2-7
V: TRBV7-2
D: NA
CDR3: CAGSSSVTGQDNYEQYF

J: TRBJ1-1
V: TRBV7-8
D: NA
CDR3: CASSLMLNTEAFF

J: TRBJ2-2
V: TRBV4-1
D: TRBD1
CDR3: CASSQDTGGYTGELFF

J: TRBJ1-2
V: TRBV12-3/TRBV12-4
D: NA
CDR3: CASSEDGVELYGYTF

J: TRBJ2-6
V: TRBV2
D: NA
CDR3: CASRQGHSGANVLTF

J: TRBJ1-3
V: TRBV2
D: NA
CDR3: CASREGGAGNTIYF

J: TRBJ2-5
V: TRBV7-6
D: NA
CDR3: CASSSGTAETQYF

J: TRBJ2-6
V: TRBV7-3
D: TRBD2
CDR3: CASSLRLAGGTGANVLTF

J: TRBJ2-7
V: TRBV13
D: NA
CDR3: CASSLVAGINEQYF

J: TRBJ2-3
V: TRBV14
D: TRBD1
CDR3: CASSPLGQGEGDTQYF